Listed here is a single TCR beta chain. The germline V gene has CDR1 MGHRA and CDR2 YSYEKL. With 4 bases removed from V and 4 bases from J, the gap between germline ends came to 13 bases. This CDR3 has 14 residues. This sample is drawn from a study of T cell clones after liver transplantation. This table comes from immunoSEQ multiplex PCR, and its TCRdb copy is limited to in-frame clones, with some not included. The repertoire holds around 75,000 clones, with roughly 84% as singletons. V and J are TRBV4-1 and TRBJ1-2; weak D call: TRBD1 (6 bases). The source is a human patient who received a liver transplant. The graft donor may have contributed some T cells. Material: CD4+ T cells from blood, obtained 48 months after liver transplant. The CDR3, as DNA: TGCGCCAGCAGCCCAGTTTCAGGGGTCTATGGCTACACCTTC. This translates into CASSPVSGVYGYTF.